Below, 22 T cell receptor beta chains from the same sample are listed, as sequenced in a study of PD-1 blockade in classical Hodgkin lymphoma. The assay was immunoSEQ multiplex PCR, and TCRdb's table has in-frame clones only and misses some. The sample consists of tens of thousands of clones, roughly 78% of them appearing once. Stated time point: cycle 4 day 1 (C4D1), after 6 weeks of nivolumab. Relapse after autologous stem cell transplantation occurred in every patient, and brentuximab vedotin exposure varied. Sequencing used peripheral blood mononuclear cells (PBMCs), obtained before the fourth cycle of nivolumab. The receptors here all came from a human donor with classical Hodgkin lymphoma.

The chain is built from TRBV6-1 and TRBJ1-5; D is unclear. Trimming pared 5 bases from V and 7 bases from J, leaving 6 bases between. The CDR3 runs to 11 residues. Germline V gene lookup returns CDR1 MNHNS and CDR2 SASEGT. The CDR3 coding sequence is TGTGCCAGCAGTAATATCCAGCCCCAGCATTTT. Protein product: CASSNIQPQHF.

For the CDR3, the DNA is TGTGCCAGCTCGAGGGAGGGACAGTATAATTCACCCCTCCACTTT. Translated, it gives CASSREGQYNSPLHF. This chain joins TRBV27 and TRBJ1-6; TRBD1 agrees at 7 bases. The CDR3 spans 15 residues. Trimming took 8 bases from V and 4 from J; bases not matched to a gene: 8. The germline CDR1 and CDR2 sequences are MNHEY and SMNVEV (reference sequence).

This sequence joins TRBV6-5 and TRBJ1-1; D uncertain. The CDR3 runs 14 residues. Trimming removed 2 bases at V and 1 base at J, with 8 bases between. Germline CDR1 MNHEY, CDR2 SVGAGI. This CDR3 is CASSYRAGNTEAFF. The CDR3 DNA is TGTGCCAGCAGTTACAGGGCAGGGAACACTGAAGCTTTCTTT.

This chain uses TRBV14 with TRBJ2-3; 11 bases map to TRBD1. CDR3 length equals 20 residues. Germline V gene lookup returns CDR1 SGHDN and CDR2 FVKESK. Trimming removed 1 base from V and 0 bases from J; junction bases left unmatched: 12. CDR3 DNA sequence: TGTGCCAGCAGCCAAGGGGGACAGGGGGGAACCCGCACTAGCACAGATACGCAGTATTTT. Encoded protein: CASSQGGQGGTRTSTDTQYF. The full variable domain, completed using reference TRBV14 and TRBJ2-3, is EAGVTQFPSHSVIEKGQTVTLRCDPISGHDNLYWYRRVMGKEIKFLLHFVKESKQDESGMPNNRFLAERTGGTYSTLKVQPAELEDSGVYFCASSQGGQGGTRTSTDTQYFGPGTRLTVL.

The rearrangement uses TRBV7-9 and TRBJ2-3; D possibly corresponds to TRBD2 (5 bases). This CDR3 contains 13 residues. Trimming removed 6 bases at V and 2 bases at J, with 9 bases between. CDR1 is SEHNR and CDR2 is FQNEAQ in the germline V gene (reference sequence). The CDR3, as DNA: TGTGCCAGCAGGACTACCCCCACAGATACGCAGTATTTT. The encoded protein is CASRTTPTDTQYF.

The sample holds a few counts of this clone. This rearrangement joins TRBV2 to TRBJ1-1, with TRBD1 identical over 7 bases. This CDR3 has 16 amino acids. J lost 0 bases, V lost 5 bases, and 9 bases had no gene match. Germline CDR1 reads SNHLY; CDR2 reads FYNNEI. CDR3 coding DNA: TGTGCCAGCAGTCCAGCAGGGGGGGTGATGAACACTGAAGCTTTCTTT. Translating gives CASSPAGGVMNTEAFF.

This rearrangement joins TRBV30 to TRBJ2-5, with 7 bases matching TRBD1. Germline V gene lookup returns CDR1 GTSNPN and CDR2 SVGIG (reference sequence). The CDR3 is 13 amino acids. Trimming cost V 8 bases and J 5 bases; bases outside gene matches: 11. In DNA, the CDR3 is TGTGCCGCCCAACAGGGGCCCGGGGAGACCCAGTACTTC. Its translation is CAAQQGPGETQYF. Variable domain in full (rest from reference TRBV30 and TRBJ2-5): SQTIHQWPATLVQPVGSPLSLECTVEGTSNPNLYWYRQAAGRGLQLLFYSVGIGQISSEVPQNLSASRPQDRQFILSSKKLLLSDSGFYLCAAQQGPGETQYFGPGTRLLVL.

The rearrangement joins TRBV28 to TRBJ2-7, with TRBD2 matching over 13 bases. This CDR3 has 14 residues. V lost 7 bases and J lost 2; bases outside the gene matches: 2. Germline V gene lookup returns CDR1 MDHEN and CDR2 SYDVKM. CDR3 residues: CASTTSGGAYEQYF. The CDR3 DNA is TGTGCCAGCACCACTAGCGGGGGGGCCTACGAGCAGTACTTC.

The chain uses TRBV28 and TRBJ2-1, with 8 nucleotides matching TRBD1. The CDR3 loop spans 16 amino acids. V dropped 6 bases and J dropped 9; count of bases not matched to a gene: 16. The germline V gene has CDR1 MDHEN and CDR2 SYDVKM. The CDR3 is CASSQLQGVPQGEQFF. The CDR3 nucleotides are TGTGCCAGCAGCCAACTACAGGGGGTTCCGCAGGGTGAGCAGTTCTTC.

CDR3 coding DNA: TGTGCCAGCAGCCTCACGGCGACAGGGGGCGTAGGCTACACCTTC. This encodes CASSLTATGGVGYTF. The chain carries TRBV7-9 and TRBJ1-2; 10 bases match TRBD1. Germline trimming cut 5 bases from V and 8 bases from J; bases unmatched to any gene: 11. Per the germline V gene, CDR1 is SEHNR and CDR2 is FQNEAQ (reference sequence). The CDR3 is 15 residues long. Full variable domain (outside the CDR3, taken from reference TRBV7-9 and TRBJ1-2): DTGVSQNPRHKITKRGQNVTFRCDPISEHNRLYWYRQTLGQGPEFLTYFQNEAQLEKSRLLSDRFSAERPKGSFSTLEIQRTEQGDSAMYLCASSLTATGGVGYTFGSGTRLTVV.

In its sample, this clone was seen once. This chain joins TRBV6-5 and TRBJ1-4; 9 bases are a match to TRBD1. The trim removed 4 bases at V and 5 bases at J, leaving 5 bases unmatched. The CDR3 spans 15 residues. Germline lookup yields CDR1 MNHEY and CDR2 SVGAGI. CDR3 sequence: CASSLDRGRNEKLFF. The CDR3 DNA reads as TGTGCCAGCAGTTTGGACAGGGGCCGAAATGAAAAACTGTTTTTT.

This clone was seen only a few times. The genes are TRBV7-9 and TRBJ2-3; D call uncertain. Trimming took 5 bases from V and 6 from J, leaving 9 bases between them. The V gene's germline CDR1 is SEHNR and CDR2 FQNEAQ (reference sequence). The CDR3 totals 12 residues. The CDR3 here is CASSRDQDTQYF. The CDR3 DNA is TGTGCCAGCAGCCGCGATCAGGATACGCAGTATTTT.

This clone was observed a few times. The rearrangement uses TRBV7-2 and TRBJ1-2, with TRBD1 matching over 8 bases. Trimming cost V 5 bases and J 4 bases; bases outside gene matches: 6. The germline V gene encodes CDR1 SGHTA and CDR2 FQGNSA. This CDR3 has 14 residues. CDR3 coding DNA: TGTGCCAGCAGCCCTTGGACAGGGAGCTATGGCTACACCTTC. This translates into CASSPWTGSYGYTF.

CDR3 bases: TGTGCCAGCAGCCCTCGGACCGCTATTAGCTCCTACAATGAGCAGTTCTTC. This gives the protein CASSPRTAISSYNEQFF. The chain couples TRBV9 to TRBJ2-1; no clear D. Per the germline V gene, CDR1 is SGDLS and CDR2 is YYNGEE. The CDR3 loop spans 17 amino acids. The V gene lost 4 bases and the J gene lost 0 bases, with 17 bases spanning the gap.

The gene calls are TRBV27 and TRBJ2-1; D not resolved. The germline V gene has CDR1 MNHEY and CDR2 SMNVEV (reference sequence). Trimming left V 2 bases short and J 6 bases short, with 11 bases between. The CDR3 contains 14 residues. The CDR3 nucleotides are TGTGCCAGCAGTTTAGATTTCCTGCTCAATGAGCAGTTCTTC. It specifies CASSLDFLLNEQFF.

The rearrangement uses TRBV9 and TRBJ2-5; a weak D match, TRBD1 (5 bases). CDR1 SGDLS and CDR2 YYNGEE come from the germline V gene. V lost 0 bases to trimming and J lost 6 bases, with 15 bases between them. CDR3 length equals 15 residues. The CDR3 nucleotides are TGTGCCAGCAGCGTAGTTGGAGACAGTGGGCAGACCCAGTACTTC. Encoded protein: CASSVVGDSGQTQYF.

This chain links TRBV27 with TRBJ1-1; TRBD1 matches 7 bases. The length of the CDR3 is 13 residues. CDR1 and CDR2 (germline): MNHEY, SMNVEV (reference sequence). V gave up 7 bases and J gave up 1 base; unmatched junction bases: 3. In DNA, the CDR3 is TGTGCCAGCATAGGGGGCGCGAACACTGAAGCTTTCTTT. The encoded protein is CASIGGANTEAFF.

The V call is TRBV2, the J call TRBJ1-3; D call uncertain. The CDR3 is made up of 13 amino acids. The germline CDR1 and CDR2 sequences are SNHLY and FYNNEI. Trimming pared 7 bases from V and 0 bases from J, leaving 7 bases between. This CDR3 reads CASTVDSGNTIYF. DNA of the CDR3: TGTGCCAGCACGGTGGACTCTGGAAACACCATATATTTT.

The chain carries TRBV19 and TRBJ2-2; D unresolved. Germline V CDR1 and CDR2: LNHDA, SQIVND (reference sequence). This CDR3 is built from 12 residues. V dropped 7 bases and J dropped 4 bases, with 7 bases sitting between them. CDR3 sequence: CASNSATGELFF. The CDR3 nucleotides are TGTGCCAGTAACTCGGCCACCGGGGAGCTGTTTTTT.

The CDR3 bases are TGTGCCAGCAGGGGGACCGGGGAAGAAAGTGGCTACACCTTC. This codes for CASRGTGEESGYTF. J is TRBJ1-2 and V is TRBV5-5, with D maybe TRBD1 (5 bases). Trimming took off 5 bases at V and 7 bases at J, with 18 bases between the two ends. Germline values: CDR1 SGHKS, CDR2 YYEKEE (reference sequence). This CDR3 comprises 14 residues. The variable domain in full, with the rest retrieved from reference TRBV5-5 and TRBJ1-2, is DAGVTQSPTHLIKTRGQQVTLRCSPISGHKSVSWYQQVLGQGPQFIFQYYEKEERGRGNFPDRFSARQFPNYSSELNVNALLLGDSALYLCASRGTGEESGYTFGSGTRLTVV.

The chain has TRBV27 and TRBJ1-1; 8 bases match TRBD1. V lost 6 bases, J lost 6 bases, and 9 bases stayed unmatched. Germline assignment: CDR1 MNHEY and CDR2 SMNVEV (reference sequence). This CDR3 is built from 14 residues. CDR3 loop: CASRRQGRFAEAFF. The CDR3 nucleotides are TGTGCCAGCAGACGACAGGGGAGATTTGCTGAAGCTTTCTTT.

Of note for this clone: The junction shows a germline mismatch at one end, possibly a read error. The chain uses TRBV6-6 and TRBJ1-1; 8 positions agree with TRBD1. Germline-derived CDR1 and CDR2 are MNHNY and SVGAGI (reference sequence). The CDR3 totals 11 residues. The CDR3 DNA reads as TGTGCCAGCAGTTATCAGGGGGCGGGAGTCTTT. This encodes CASSYQGAGVF.